This T cell receptor (beta chain) was identified during a study of cytomegalovirus exposure and HLA in healthy donors. The V gene lost 2 bases and the J gene lost 5 bases, with 15 bases spanning the gap. Germline V lookup: CDR1 MNHEY, CDR2 SVGAGI. This CDR3 is built from 16 residues. This clone came up a few times. The PCR ran on 60 Vbeta and 13 Jbeta primers. Method: immunoSEQ multiplex PCR; TCRdb's copy keeps in-frame clones and lacks some. Of about 120,000 clones detected, roughly 80% appear once; the ten largest clones hold roughly 31%. The rearrangement joins TRBV6-5 to TRBJ2-2; D is unresolved. This TCR derives from a man between 60 and 75 years old in good health and CMV-seropositive. Sequencing used PBMCs. Written as DNA, the CDR3 is TGTGCCAGCAGTTACAAAAGGAGAACCAATACCGGGGAGCTGTTTTTT. This translates into CASSYKRRTNTGELFF.